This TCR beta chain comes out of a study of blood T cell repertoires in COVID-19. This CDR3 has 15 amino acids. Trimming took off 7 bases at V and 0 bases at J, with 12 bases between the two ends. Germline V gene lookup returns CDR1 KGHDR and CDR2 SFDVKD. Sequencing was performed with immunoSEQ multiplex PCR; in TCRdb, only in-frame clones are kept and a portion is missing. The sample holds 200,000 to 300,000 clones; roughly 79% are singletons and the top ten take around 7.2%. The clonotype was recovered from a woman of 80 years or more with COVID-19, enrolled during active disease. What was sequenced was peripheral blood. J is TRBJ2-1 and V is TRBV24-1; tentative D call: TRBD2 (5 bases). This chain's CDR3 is CATRNTGSSYNEQFF. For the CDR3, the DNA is TGTGCCACCAGGAATACTGGGAGCTCCTACAATGAGCAGTTCTTC.